This T cell receptor beta chain is drawn from a study of shared clonotypes between healthy human individuals. As for the study in general: The cohort comprised a couple of women and a few men. Their ages spanned 18 to 49 years.

Sorted-subset replicate PCR reactions were performed with roughly 200 ng DNA, corresponding to roughly 30,000 T cell genomes. Profiling relied on immunoSEQ multiplex PCR, and the TCRdb table lists in-frame clones only, not all of them. The profile shows about 2.4 million clones, approximately 94% of them singletons. V lost 1 base, J lost 1 base, and 5 bases lay in between. Germline values: CDR1 MNHEY, CDR2 SMNVEV (reference sequence). This CDR3 is 14 amino acids long. The sample taken for sequencing was naive CD4+ T cells from PBMCs. Sample subset: CD45RA+ positively selected. J is TRBJ1-5 and V is TRBV27; D ambiguous. The clonotype comes from a man aged 18 to 35 in good health. Some clones in this sample may be carry-over from other donors' samples. The CDR3 is CASSLYASNQPQHF. The CDR3 DNA follows: TGTGCCAGCAGTTTATACGCGAGCAATCAGCCCCAGCATTTT.